Listed below are T cell receptor beta chains from one sample, sequenced in a study of ipilimumab plus nivolumab after autologous stem cell transplantation. Method: immunoSEQ multiplex PCR; TCRdb's copy keeps in-frame clones and lacks some. The sample has around 23,000 clones; nearly 75% are singletons. This sample comprised PBMCs, obtained in a trial of ipilimumab plus nivolumab as post-transplant consolidation. All receptors come from a male donor with diffuse large B-cell lymphoma. CDR3s include the opening cysteine and the closing phenylalanine or tryptophan. The D gene is left open where the match is weak. The size entry is marked missing in some rows and otherwise reads once, few, many or a size class.

V	size	D	J	DNA	CDR3
TRBV19	.	.	TRBJ2-7	TGTGCCAGTAGTTCGGACATCCTTATCCACGAGCAGTACTTC	CASSSDILIHEQYF
TRBV11-1	.	TRBD2	TRBJ2-1	TGTGCCAGCAGCCCCGGTAGTGGGAGGGCCCATTACAATGAGCAGTTCTTC	CASSPGSGRAHYNEQFF
TRBV30	.	TRBD2	TRBJ2-5	TGTGCCTGGAGTACACTAGCGGGAGCAGAGACCCAGTACTTC	CAWSTLAGAETQYF
TRBV2	.	TRBD2	TRBJ2-3	TGTGCCAGCGGACTAGCGGGGGGTTTAGATACGCAGTATTTT	CASGLAGGLDTQYF
TRBV6-4	.	.	TRBJ1-6	TGTGCCAGCAGTGAGGAACTACATAATTCACCCCTCCACTTT	CASSEELHNSPLHF
TRBV10-3	.	TRBD1	TRBJ1-4	TGTGCCATCAGTAGTACCGGGACAGGGACGTCCATCACTAATGAAAAACTGTTTTTT	CAISSTGTGTSITNEKLFF
TRBV18	.	.	TRBJ1-1	TGTGCCAGCTCACCTATGGCAGATCAGAACACTGAAGCTTTCTTT	CASSPMADQNTEAFF
TRBV7-6	.	.	TRBJ2-3	TGTGCCAGCAGCTTCCTTCGTGATTCTAGCACAGATACGCAGTATTTT	CASSFLRDSSTDTQYF
TRBV29-1	few	.	TRBJ2-2	TGCAGCGTTGGGGCCGCTATCGGGGAGCTGTTTTTT	CSVGAAIGELFF
TRBV7-3	.	.	TRBJ1-2	TGTGCCAGCAGCTACTCGGACTATGGCTACACCTTC	CASSYSDYGYTF
TRBV27	.	TRBD2	TRBJ2-1	TGTGCCAGCAGTTTGCGGGGGATCAACAATGAGCAGTTCTTC	CASSLRGINNEQFF
TRBV12-5	few	TRBD1	TRBJ2-4	TGTGCTAGTGGTTTGGGAACAGGGGGCGCGTCCAAAAACATTCAGTACTTC	CASGLGTGGASKNIQYF
TRBV7-8	few	.	TRBJ2-1	TGTGCCAGCAGCCAGCAGGGCGGGAACTCCTACAATGAGCAGTTCTTC	CASSQQGGNSYNEQFF
TRBV19	.	.	TRBJ1-2	TGTGCCAGTAGAGCGGGGCCGCGGGATGGCTACACCTTC	CASRAGPRDGYTF
TRBV5-1	.	.	TRBJ2-5	TGCGCCAGCAGCTTGGCCGGCAGGGAAGAGACCCAGTACTTC	CASSLAGREETQYF
TRBV7-8	.	.	TRBJ1-1	TGTGCCAGCAGCCTGCGGGACACTGAAGCTTTCTTT	CASSLRDTEAFF
TRBV6-1	once	.	TRBJ2-7	TGTGCCAGCAGTGAAGGGGGCAGTATGCTTTACGAGCAGTACTTC	CASSEGGSMLYEQYF
TRBV11-3	.	TRBD2	TRBJ2-5	TGTGCCAGCAGGCGTGGCGGGAGCCAAGAGACCCAGTACTTC	CASRRGGSQETQYF
TRBV5-1	.	.	TRBJ1-1	TGCGCCAGCAGCTTGGGCAGGGGTTTGGGGAACACTGAAGCTTTCTTT	CASSLGRGLGNTEAFF
TRBV5-5	.	TRBD1	TRBJ2-2	TGTGCCAGCAGCCGTCCTTCGGACAGGGTGGACACCGGGGAGCTGTTTTTT	CASSRPSDRVDTGELFF
TRBV4-1	.	.	TRBJ2-3	TGCGCCAGCAGCCAAGGATGGCTTTCTAGCACAGATACGCAGTATTTT	CASSQGWLSSTDTQYF
TRBV6-1	.	.	TRBJ1-2	TGTGCCAGCAGTGAAGCCGGGCGGTCGGCCTATGGCTACACCTTC	CASSEAGRSAYGYTF
TRBV4-2	.	.	TRBJ2-7	TGTGCCAGCAGCCAAGACCAGACTAGATTTAACGAGCAGTACTTC	CASSQDQTRFNEQYF
TRBV29-1	.	.	TRBJ2-1	TGCAGCGCTGAGCGTCGTGACAGAAGCTACAATGAGCAGTTCTTC	CSAERRDRSYNEQFF
TRBV19	.	TRBD2	TRBJ2-1	TGTGCCAGTAGTATAGTTGGGGTGTGGCTAGCGGAGAAATACAATGAGCAGTTCTTC	CASSIVGVWLAEKYNEQFF
TRBV12-5	medium-sized	.	TRBJ1-1	TGTGCTAGTGGCATCGGGACACTTAACACTGAAGCTTTCTTT	CASGIGTLNTEAFF
TRBV10-3	.	TRBD1	TRBJ1-2	TGTGCCATCAGTGAGGGGACAGGGACCGACTACACCTTC	CAISEGTGTDYTF
TRBV9	.	.	TRBJ2-1	TGTGCCAGCAGCGCCGAGAATCCCTCCTACAATGAGCAGTTCTTC	CASSAENPSYNEQFF
TRBV19	.	.	TRBJ1-1	TGTGCCAGTAGTATCCTGGATCGAGCTTTCTTT	CASSILDRAFF
TRBV6-4	.	TRBD1	TRBJ2-2	TGTGCCAGCAGTGACGGTGTGAAGGGACAGAACACGGGGACCGGGGAGCTGTTTTTT	CASSDGVKGQNTGTGELFF
TRBV6-5	.	.	TRBJ1-1	TGTGCCAGCAGGGGTCGAGGGAACACTGAAGCTTTCTTT	CASRGRGNTEAFF
TRBV10-1	.	.	TRBJ2-1	TGCGCCAGCAGTGCGGCTGCCAGGGATGAGCAGTTCTTC	CASSAAARDEQFF
TRBV4-2	medium-sized	.	TRBJ2-1	TGTGCCAGCAGCCAAGGGTGGAACTCCTACAATGAGCAGTTCTTC	CASSQGWNSYNEQFF